The sample holds a few counts of the clone carrying this T cell receptor (beta chain). Antigen: not known. These data come from a study of cytomegalovirus exposure and HLA in healthy donors. Study information: The roughly 120 million unique TCR beta sequences, from approximately 170 million T cells, were found by an earlier analysis. Within an early data release were tens of millions of unique TCRs drawn from HLA-typed donors.

The CDR3 covers 17 residues. Trimming at V came to 0 bases and at J to 4 bases, leaving 7 bases not matched to a gene. Germline assignment: CDR1 SGHRS and CDR2 YFSETQ. Study findings and constraints: Across donors, presence/absence analyses took sequencing depth to be roughly uniform. TCR beta V- and J-gene trimming was later associated with a missense DCLRE1C variant.

PCR amplification relied on 60 Vbeta primers (plus 13 Jbeta primers). Sequenced by immunoSEQ multiplex PCR; TCRdb stores in-frame clones only, minus some. There are 100,000 or so clones in the sample; over 70% occur only once, and about 5% lies in the top ten. This sequence originates from a woman aged 40 to 50 in good health and CMV-seronegative. Sequencing input: PBMCs. The rearrangement uses TRBV5-1 and TRBJ2-2; 9 bases fit TRBD2. DNA of the CDR3: TGCGCCAGCAGCTTGGGTCCCAGCGGGGGGTCCACCGGGGAGCTGTTTTTT. As protein: CASSLGPSGGSTGELFF.